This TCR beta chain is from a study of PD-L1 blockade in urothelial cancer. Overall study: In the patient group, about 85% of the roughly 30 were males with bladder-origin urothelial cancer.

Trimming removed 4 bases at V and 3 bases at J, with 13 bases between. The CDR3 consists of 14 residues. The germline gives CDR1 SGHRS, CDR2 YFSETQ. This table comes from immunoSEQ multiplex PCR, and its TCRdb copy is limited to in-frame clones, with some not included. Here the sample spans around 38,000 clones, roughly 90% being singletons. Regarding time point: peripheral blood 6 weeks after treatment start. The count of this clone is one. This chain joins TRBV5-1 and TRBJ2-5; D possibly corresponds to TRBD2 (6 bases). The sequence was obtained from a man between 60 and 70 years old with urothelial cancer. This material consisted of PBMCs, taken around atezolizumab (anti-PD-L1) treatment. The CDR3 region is CASSQPGAKETQYF. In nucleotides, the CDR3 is TGCGCCAGCAGCCAGCCGGGAGCGAAAGAGACCCAGTACTTC.